The 28 T cell receptor beta chains presented below share a single source sample, sequenced in a study of identical twins. One entry per CDR3 protein, called by TCRdb with MiXCR from the 5' RACE reads. Among about 480,000 distinct CDR3 sequences, 14% were seen once, and the ten largest hold roughly 0.5%. The same sample was also studied in work on yellow fever vaccine responses in identical twins.

The sequenced material came from CD4+ T cells sorted from blood. Source of these receptors: a young woman in good health.

V gene TRBV27 combines with J gene TRBJ2-3; D is perhaps TRBD2 (5 bases). V was shortened by 6 bases and J by 2 bases, with 15 bases between the two germline ends. CDR1 and CDR2 (germline): MNHEY, SMNVEV (reference sequence). The CDR3 has 15 residues. CDR3 DNA: TGTGCCAGCAGGAGGACTCAAACCTACACAGATACGCAGTATTTT. It specifies CASRRTQTYTDTQYF.

This clonotype has more than one count but fewer than ten. CDR3 sequence reads: CASSQERGNTGELFF. CDR3 nucleotides: TGCGCCAGCAGCCAAGAAAGGGGAAACACCGGGGAGCTGTTTTTT. J is TRBJ2-2 and V is TRBV4-3, with D possibly being TRBD1 (5 bases). Germline lookup yields CDR1 LGHNA and CDR2 YSLEER. CDR3 length equals 15 residues. Trimming left V 0 bases short and J 2 bases short, with 7 bases between.

The DNA for the CDR3 is TGTGCCAGCATCGGGGGGCTCGCTAATACGCAGTATTTT. It translates to CASIGGLANTQYF. V is TRBV6-1 and J is TRBJ2-3; perhaps TRBD2 as D (7 bases). Trimming left V 7 bases short and J 7 bases short, with 15 bases between. CDR1 MNHNS and CDR2 SASEGT come from the germline V gene. CDR3 size: 13 residues.

The chain joins TRBV3-1 to TRBJ2-6; D is ambiguous. Trimming took 4 bases from V and 1 from J, leaving 5 bases between them. The CDR3 covers 14 residues. Germline V gives CDR1 LGHDT, CDR2 YNNKEL (reference sequence). CDR3 sequence (DNA): TGTGCCAGCAGCCTCAAGTCTGGGGCCAACGTCCTGACTTTC. It yields the protein CASSLKSGANVLTF.

Regarding this clonotype: At one end, the junction sequence differs from germline, possibly due to a read error. The CDR3 protein is CASSLGTGTAGNTIYF. CDR3 nucleotide sequence: TGCGCCAGCAGCTTGGGAACCGGGACAGCTGGAAACACTATATATTTT. The chain carries TRBV5-1 and TRBJ1-3; 7 nucleotides agree with TRBD1. Germline CDR1 SGHRS, CDR2 YFSETQ. The CDR3 contains 16 residues. Using reference TRBV5-1 and TRBJ1-3 for the parts outside the CDR3, the full variable domain is KAGVTQTPRYLIKTRGQQVTLSCSPISGHRSVSWYQQTPGQGLQFLFEYFSETQRNKGNFPGRFSGRQFSNSRSEMNVSTLELGDSALYLCASSLGTGTAGNTIYFGEGSWLTVV.

This chain links TRBV5-1 with TRBJ1-1, with D perhaps matching TRBD1 (6 bases). V was clipped by 0 bases and J by 1 base, with 16 bases between them. The CDR3 consists of 17 residues. CDR1 SGHRS and CDR2 YFSETQ come from the germline V gene. DNA of the CDR3: TGCGCCAGCAGCTTGGACCTAGATACAGGGCAGAACACTGAAGCTTTCTTT. Amino acids: CASSLDLDTGQNTEAFF. Based on the CDR3 plus reference TRBV5-1 and TRBJ1-1, the full variable domain is KAGVTQTPRYLIKTRGQQVTLSCSPISGHRSVSWYQQTPGQGLQFLFEYFSETQRNKGNFPGRFSGRQFSNSRSEMNVSTLELGDSALYLCASSLDLDTGQNTEAFFGQGTRLTVV.

The rearrangement joins TRBV6-5 to TRBJ2-7; D is unresolved. Trimming removed 5 bases from V and 3 bases from J, with 5 bases in between. Germline V gives CDR1 MNHEY, CDR2 SVGAGI. The CDR3 loop spans 11 amino acids. The CDR3 DNA reads as TGTGCCAGCAGTAAAGACTACGAGCAGTACTTC. This codes for CASSKDYEQYF.

Ten or more counts support this clonotype. V gene TRBV4-3 combines with J gene TRBJ2-7; 9 bases fit TRBD2. CDR3 size: 16 residues. Germline V lookup: CDR1 LGHNA, CDR2 YSLEER. With V trimmed by 1 base and J by 6 bases, 10 bases remained unmatched. In DNA, the CDR3 is TGCGCCAGCAGCCAAGGGGGCCTTAGCGGGAGTTCCGAGCAGTACTTC. This gives the protein CASSQGGLSGSSEQYF.

This clonotype was picked up a small number of times. V and J are TRBV6-1 and TRBJ2-1, with 12 bases that match TRBD1. In germline, CDR1 is MNHNS, CDR2 SASEGT. Losses at the gene ends were 8 bases for V and 7 bases for J; bases not matched to a gene: 12. This CDR3 has 16 amino acids. CDR3 sequence reads: CASDLGTGGGGNEQFF. CDR3 sequence (DNA): TGTGCCAGCGACTTGGGGACAGGGGGCGGAGGAAATGAGCAGTTCTTC.

This clonotype was observed a handful of times. The genes are TRBV14 and TRBJ2-5; D uncertain. In germline, CDR1 is SGHDN, CDR2 FVKESK. The CDR3 extends over 15 amino acids. Between the trimmed V and J ends, which lost 0 bases and 6 bases, there was a span of 14 bases. For the CDR3, the DNA is TGTGCCAGCAGCCAAGATCTCCCTCCGGAGAAGACCCAGTACTTC. Encoded protein: CASSQDLPPEKTQYF.

V usage is TRBV5-6 and J usage is TRBJ1-1; TRBD1 aligns across 8 bases. CDR3 length: 14 amino acids. Per the germline V gene, CDR1 is SGHDT and CDR2 is YYEEEE. After removal of 4 bases from V and 5 bases from J, the junction contained 7 bases not matched to a gene. CDR3 coding DNA: TGTGCCAGCAGCGGTGACAGGGGAGATACTGAAGCTTTCTTT. As protein: CASSGDRGDTEAFF.

The chain has TRBV6-2 or TRBV6-3 and TRBJ2-3; 9 positions match TRBD1. CDR1 and CDR2 (germline): MNHEY, SVGEGT. This CDR3 has 15 amino acids. Trimming removed 7 bases from V and 5 bases from J; junction bases left unmatched: 10. CDR3 amino acids: CASTDRDRDKDTQYF. The CDR3 DNA reads TGTGCCAGCACCGACCGGGACAGGGATAAAGATACGCAGTATTTT.

The CDR3 coding sequence is TGTGCCAGCAGCTTCAGCGGGGGGGGCCACAATACGCAGTATTTT. Translated, it gives CASSFSGGGHNTQYF. The J gene is TRBJ2-3, the V gene TRBV7-3; 10 bases are a match to TRBD2. V trimming: 3 bases; J trimming: 7 bases; junction bases outside the gene matches: 7. Germline assignment: CDR1 SGHTA and CDR2 FQGTGA. The CDR3 loop spans 15 amino acids.

This clonotype was counted between two and nine times. V gene TRBV7-8 combines with J gene TRBJ2-5; D uncertain. The CDR3 extends over 14 amino acids. Per the germline V gene, CDR1 is SGHVS and CDR2 is FQNEAQ. V was shortened by 1 base and J by 4 bases, with 10 bases between the two germline ends. CDR3 bases: TGTGCCAGCAGCTTAGGCATAGTTGTAGAGACCCAGTACTTC. Amino acids: CASSLGIVVETQYF.

The chain joins TRBV27 to TRBJ2-3; unclear D gene. Trimming took 7 bases from V and 1 from J, leaving 9 bases between them. The CDR3 extends over 13 amino acids. Germline V gene sequence: CDR1 MNHEY, CDR2 SMNVEV (reference sequence). The CDR3: CASIQYGTDTQYF. The CDR3 bases are TGTGCCAGCATCCAGTACGGCACAGATACGCAGTATTTT.

This clonotype occurred a few times. The chain couples TRBV28 to TRBJ2-2; the match to TRBD1 covers 8 bases. Looked up from germline, CDR1 is MDHEN and CDR2 is SYDVKM. V trimming: 0 bases; J trimming: 3 bases; junction bases outside the gene matches: 3. This CDR3 region has 16 residues. CDR3: CASSLWTGEYTGELFF. The CDR3 DNA is TGTGCCAGCAGTTTATGGACAGGGGAATACACCGGGGAGCTGTTTTTT.

The genes are TRBV28 and TRBJ2-7; D may be TRBD1 (6 bases). From germline, CDR1 is MDHEN and CDR2 SYDVKM. V was clipped by 8 bases and J by 3 bases, with 20 bases between them. The CDR3 is 15 residues long. CDR3 bases: TGTGCCAGCGGCCTGGACAGCATAGGTAACTACGAGCAGTACTTC. Its translation is CASGLDSIGNYEQYF.

This chain uses TRBV14 with TRBJ2-2; D not resolved. Germline V gene data show CDR1 as SGHDN and CDR2 as FVKESK. The CDR3 length is 19 residues. The V end was cut by 4 bases, the J end by 0 bases, with 21 bases between. CDR3 nucleotides: TGTGCCAGCAGCCCTCGAAAGCCCGCGGTGCAGACGAACACCGGGGAGCTGTTTTTT. Translation: CASSPRKPAVQTNTGELFF.

A word on this clonotype: Mismatch with germline at one junction end may stem from a read error. This chain links TRBV12-3 or TRBV12-4 with TRBJ2-7; 9 positions agree with TRBD1. The CDR3 is 16 amino acids. CDR3 protein: CASSSRNRTGASEEYF. CDR3 nucleotide sequence: TGTGCCAGCAGTTCTAGAAACCGGACAGGGGCCTCCGAGGAGTACTTC.

There are many counts of this clonotype. The V call is TRBV25-1, the J call TRBJ1-2; D remains unclear. The CDR3 is 11 residues long. CDR1 and CDR2 (germline): MGHDK, SYGVNS. The V gene lost 4 bases and the J gene lost 8 bases, with 8 bases spanning the gap. For the CDR3, the DNA is TGTGCCAGCAGTGGGGGTGGAGGCTACACCTTC. It is translated as CASSGGGGYTF.

The J gene is TRBJ2-3, the V gene TRBV4-1; D possibly uses TRBD1 or TRBD2 (5 bases each). CDR3 size: 15 residues. CDR1 is MGHRA, CDR2 YSYEKL, per germline. Trimming took 3 bases from V and 3 from J, leaving 13 bases between them. The CDR3: CASSQGSGLTDTQYF. CDR3 sequence (DNA): TGCGCCAGCAGCCAGGGGTCGGGGCTTACAGATACGCAGTATTTT.

This clonotype has at least ten counts. The chain links TRBV14 to TRBJ2-7; 8 bases line up with TRBD1. Germline CDR1 SGHDN, CDR2 FVKESK. J lost 2 bases, V lost 4 bases, and 4 bases had no gene match. The length of the CDR3 is 14 residues. This CDR3 is CASSRTGLTYEQYF. CDR3 nucleotide sequence: TGTGCCAGCAGCCGGACAGGGTTGACCTACGAGCAGTACTTC.

This clonotype was counted only a few times. This sequence joins TRBV3-1 and TRBJ2-7; a weak D match, TRBD1 (5 bases). In germline, CDR1 is LGHDT, CDR2 YNNKEL (reference sequence). This CDR3 region has 15 residues. V lost 4 bases, J lost 5 bases, and 18 bases lay in between. CDR3 nucleotides: TGTGCCAGCAGCCTAGACAGCGCAACGGGTAACGAGCAGTACTTC. Protein sequence: CASSLDSATGNEQYF.

This clonotype has only a few counts. V and J are TRBV6-2 or TRBV6-3 and TRBJ2-1, with D perhaps given as TRBD1 or TRBD2 (5 bases each). In germline, CDR1 is MNHEY, CDR2 SVGEGT. This CDR3 contains 11 residues. V was shortened by 6 bases and J by 12 bases, with 12 bases between the two germline ends. The DNA of the CDR3 is TGTGCCAGCAGGGGGGAGATTGGGCAGTTCTTC. Translation gives CASRGEIGQFF.

This clonotype was seen a few times. Written as DNA, the CDR3 is TGTGCCAGCGGATTTCGACTAGCGGGGGGGCGGGGGACCCAGTACTTC. It specifies CASGFRLAGGRGTQYF. The chain couples TRBV7-2 to TRBJ2-5, with TRBD2 matching over 14 bases. The CDR3 loop spans 16 amino acids. Trimming removed 8 bases from V and 7 bases from J; junction bases left unmatched: 12. CDR1 is SGHTA and CDR2 is FQGNSA in the germline V gene.

V usage is TRBV11-2 and J usage is TRBJ2-2; D tentatively fits TRBD1 or TRBD2 (6 bases each). V lost 5 bases to trimming and J lost 6 bases, with 16 bases between them. Germline V gene sequence: CDR1 SGHAT, CDR2 FQNNGV. The CDR3 has 15 amino acids. DNA of the CDR3: TGTGCCAGCAGCCTTTCGAGGGGGGCCCCCGGGGAGCTGTTTTTT. Amino acid sequence: CASSLSRGAPGELFF.

This clonotype came up a few times. The rearrangement links TRBV12-3 or TRBV12-4 to TRBJ2-2, with 9 bases matching TRBD2. CDR3 size: 14 residues. V shed 6 bases and J 7 bases; nucleotides not matched to a gene: 6. The CDR3 DNA sequence: TGTGCCAGCAGAGAGCGGGGGGCTGGCGGGGAGCTGTTTTTT. Residues: CASRERGAGGELFF.

This sequence joins TRBV5-1 and TRBJ2-1, with D perhaps TRBD1 (5 bases). The V end lost 1 base, the J end lost 5 bases, and 16 bases lay between the germline ends. Per germline, CDR1 SGHRS and CDR2 YFSETQ. This CDR3 comprises 16 residues. CDR3 bases: TGCGCCAGCAGCTTGCAGGGAACGTCCAGTCACAATGAGCAGTTCTTC. As protein: CASSLQGTSSHNEQFF.